This entry lists 10 T cell receptor beta chains sequenced from one sample in a study of T cells after yellow fever vaccination. TCRdb passed the 5' RACE reads through MiXCR, listing each CDR3 protein once. This sample yields some 500,000 distinct CDR3 sequences, of which 13% are seen a single time; over 11% belongs to the top ten. The input for sequencing was PBMCs, taken on the day of the yellow fever booster vaccination. These receptor sequences come from a man aged 25-45 years who received the YFV17D yellow fever vaccine.

The V and J genes are TRBV20-1 and TRBJ2-1; TRBD1 aligns across 11 bases. The germline gives CDR1 DFQATT, CDR2 SNEGSKA (reference sequence). Unmatched junction bases numbered 6, after V lost 2 bases and J lost 0 bases. CDR3 length: 17 residues. The chain's CDR3 is CSARNPGTGGSYNEQFF. The DNA of the CDR3 is TGCAGTGCTAGAAACCCCGGGACAGGGGGCTCCTACAATGAGCAGTTCTTC.

The table lists this clonotype with a few counts. The gene calls are TRBV20-1 and TRBJ1-5, with TRBD1 as a possible D gene (5 bases). The germline gives CDR1 DFQATT, CDR2 SNEGSKA (reference sequence). This CDR3 contains 13 residues. V lost 5 bases to trimming and J lost 4 bases, with 12 bases between them. CDR3 protein: CSAVSTVNQPQHF. The DNA of the CDR3 is TGCAGTGCTGTATCGACAGTGAATCAGCCCCAGCATTTT.

A remark on this clonotype: The conserved phenylalanine or tryptophan is not found at the CDR3 terminus, so this likely reflects a read error. No DNA is shown, since the ends of the CDR3 on it are uncertain; the CDR3 is the one TCRdb lists. The CDR3 protein is CSVEDDDRAPMII. The genes are TRBV29-1 and TRBJ1-1; the table's D call, TRBD1, has no DNA check behind it. Counting both end residues, the CDR3 totals 13 amino acids. Germline V lookup: CDR1 SQVTM, CDR2 ANQGSEA.

The V call is TRBV5-6, the J call TRBJ2-7; TRBD1 aligns across 9 bases. The CDR3 length is 14 residues. Germline V gives CDR1 SGHDT, CDR2 YYEEEE. After removal of 2 bases from V and 4 bases from J, the junction contained 4 bases not matched to a gene. In DNA form, the CDR3 reads TGTGCCAGCAGCTTCGGGACAGGGAAGTACGAGCAGTACTTC. Its translation: CASSFGTGKYEQYF.

This clonotype showed up just a few times. The chain recombines TRBV5-1 with TRBJ2-1; D gene ambiguous. CDR1 is SGHRS and CDR2 is YFSETQ in the germline V gene. The CDR3 length is 16 residues. Trimming removed 3 bases from V and 9 bases from J, with 22 bases in between. DNA of the CDR3: TGCGCCAGCAGCTCTTACCTCGGAGATTCCGGCAGTGAGCAGTTCTTC. Amino acids: CASSSYLGDSGSEQFF.

The chain is built from TRBV7-2 and TRBJ2-2; 7 bases align to TRBD2. Trimming removed 1 base from V and 0 bases from J; junction bases left unmatched: 2. CDR1 SGHTA and CDR2 FQGNSA come from the germline V gene. The CDR3 length is 16 residues. The CDR3 DNA reads TGTGCCAGCAGCTTAGGGCTAGCGGCGAACACCGGGGAGCTGTTTTTT. Amino acids: CASSLGLAANTGELFF.

The chain employs TRBV19 and TRBJ1-1; D is possibly TRBD1 (5 bases). Trimming took 5 bases from V and 5 from J, leaving 12 bases between them. CDR3 length: 13 residues. CDR1 and CDR2 (germline): LNHDA, SQIVND (reference sequence). In DNA form, the CDR3 reads TGTGCCAGTAGTTCGGGGGTGTGGACTGAAGCTTTCTTT. This translates into CASSSGVWTEAFF.

V usage is TRBV14 and J usage is TRBJ2-7; 10 bases line up with TRBD2. The CDR3 covers 13 residues. CDR1 is SGHDN, CDR2 FVKESK, per germline. V was pared by 6 bases and J by 7 bases, with 6 bases of the junction left unmatched. CDR3 in amino acids: CASRPSGRLEQYF. Here the CDR3 DNA reads TGTGCCAGCAGGCCTAGCGGGAGACTGGAGCAGTACTTC.

The chain employs TRBV20-1 and TRBJ2-7; tentatively, D is TRBD1 (5 bases). Germline V gene sequence: CDR1 DFQATT, CDR2 SNEGSKA (reference sequence). The V and J ends lost 0 bases and 5 bases respectively, with 17 bases between them. The CDR3 has 15 residues. The CDR3 DNA follows: TGCAGTGCTAGAGATCTCCGGAAACAGGCTCACGAGCAGTACTTC. It specifies CSARDLRKQAHEQYF.

There are many counts of this clonotype. The chain recombines TRBV12-3 or TRBV12-4 with TRBJ1-2, with 7 bases aligning to TRBD1. CDR3 length: 14 residues. J was trimmed by 7 bases and V by 4 bases; bases with no gene match: 9. CDR3 amino acids: CASSSYRGSAGYTF. The DNA for the CDR3 is TGTGCCAGCAGTTCTTACAGGGGATCGGCTGGCTACACCTTC.